This entry is about one TCR beta chain. Its antigen is not identified. The data were taken from a study of T cells in Graves' hyperthyroidism and ophthalmopathy. The junction had 12 bases not matched to a gene; V was cut back by 4 bases and J by 5 bases. CDR1 is DFQATT, CDR2 SNEGSKA, per germline (reference sequence). The CDR3 contains 16 residues. Uncontrolled infection, other autoimmune disease, pregnancy or lactation barred patients from enrollment. Diagnoses rested on clinical symptoms, serum thyroxine and TRAb, thyroid ultrasound and orbital computed tomography. The blood specimen was taken at initial hyperthyroidism diagnosis, before any ophthalmopathy symptoms. RNA transcripts served as the template for amplifying TCR beta CDR3 regions. During a first-round RT-PCR of the TCR CDR3, the HTBI primer set was used. TCRdb processed the multiplex PCR reads anew with MiXCR; each CDR3 protein has one entry. The repertoire holds 300,000 to 450,000 distinct CDR3 sequences, 15% to 18% seen once, with 25% to 35% in the top ten.

Study outcomes and limitations: Ophthalmopathy, which appeared later, was predicted by the model a median about 5.9 months before onset.

Sequenced sample: blood. This TCR was sampled from a woman between 18 and 29 years old with Graves' hyperthyroidism that later progressed to Graves' ophthalmopathy. The rearrangement uses TRBV20-1 and TRBJ2-3; 10 nucleotides line up with TRBD2. The CDR3 spells CSATLPLAGTGDTQYF. The CDR3 DNA reads as TGCAGTGCTACCCTACCACTAGCGGGAACTGGAGATACGCAGTATTTT.